Below, 25 T cell receptor beta chains from the same sample are listed, as sequenced in a study of early T cells in non-severe SARS-CoV-2 infection (dated by TCRdb to 2020 to 2023). The library was made by 5' RACE. Sequencing instrument: NextSeq 500. In-frame beta chains were kept once TCRdb had trimmed the public reads at Q25 with fastp and called clones with MiXCR. Each entry merges the rows of one CDR3 protein and shows their most common DNA and genes. The sample profile shows 70,000 to 90,000 distinct CDR3 sequences; 10% of them were found once. The ten largest clones take up over 7.5% of the sample. Here the sequenced sample was whole blood, taken at baseline. The origin of the receptors is an adult who was a healthcare worker with PCR-confirmed SARS-CoV-2 infection or an uninfected control (not recorded which).

This clonotype was seen only a few times. The V call is TRBV12-3 or TRBV12-4, the J call TRBJ2-7; D is perhaps TRBD2 (6 bases). The length of the CDR3 is 14 residues. V dropped 7 bases and J dropped 2 bases, with 15 bases sitting between them. The CDR3 is CASTLTSATYEQYF. As DNA, the CDR3 is TGTGCCAGCACCCTGACTAGTGCCACCTACGAGCAGTACTTC.

The chain uses TRBV21-1 and TRBJ2-7; the table assigns TRBD1, which was not confirmed against the DNA. TRBV21-1 is noted as a pseudogene. The CDR3 extends over 18 amino acids. The CDR3 loop reads CASSKWFCGQGSSYEQYF. The CDR3 DNA follows: TGTGCCAGCAGCAAGTGGTTTTGCGGACAGGGGTCCTCCTACGAGCAGTACTTC.

V usage is TRBV20-1 and J usage is TRBJ2-5; no definite D call. CDR3 size: 14 residues. V was trimmed by 6 bases and J by 0 bases, leaving 14 bases between them. Germline assignment: CDR1 DFQATT and CDR2 SNEGSKA (reference sequence). The chain's CDR3 is CSARSLGNQETQYF. Written as DNA, the CDR3 is TGCAGTGCGAGATCCTTGGGGAACCAAGAGACCCAGTACTTC.

This clonotype has just a few counts. The V gene is TRBV12-3 or TRBV12-4, the J gene TRBJ2-3; D gene uncertain. The CDR3 has 14 amino acids. Trimming took 3 bases from V and 4 from J, leaving 11 bases between them. The CDR3 nucleotides are TGTGCCAGCAGTTTGTTTGAATCCTCAGATACGCAGTATTTT. Residues: CASSLFESSDTQYF.

A few counts support this clonotype. The chain combines TRBV2 with TRBJ1-6; D is unresolved. Germline CDR1 reads SNHLY; CDR2 reads FYNNEI. The V gene lost 6 bases and the J gene lost 9 bases, with 15 bases spanning the gap. The CDR3 length is 14 residues. CDR3 sequence: CASRRQGDSSPLHF. CDR3 DNA sequence: TGTGCCAGCAGGAGGCAAGGAGATAGTTCACCCCTCCACTTT.

This clonotype was seen at least ten times. The rearrangement joins TRBV7-3 to TRBJ1-4, with D possibly matching TRBD1 (5 bases). The CDR3 has 15 residues. The germline V gene encodes CDR1 SGHTA and CDR2 FQGTGA. V lost 0 bases, J lost 3 bases, and 8 bases lay in between. CDR3 bases: TGTGCCAGCAGCTTAACGGGACTTCCTAATGAAAAACTGTTTTTT. This encodes CASSLTGLPNEKLFF.

The chain employs TRBV11-2 and TRBJ2-5; 9 nucleotides agree with TRBD2. J lost 5 bases, V lost 3 bases, and 7 bases had no gene match. The CDR3 has 15 amino acids. Looked up from germline, CDR1 is SGHAT and CDR2 is FQNNGV. The CDR3, as DNA: TGTGCCAGCAGCTTTTCAGCGGGAGGATGGGAGACCCAGTACTTC. This codes for CASSFSAGGWETQYF.

The chain links TRBV7-9 to TRBJ2-5, with D uncertain. The CDR3 covers 11 residues. V gave up 4 bases and J gave up 4 bases, with 4 bases separating them. Per the germline V gene, CDR1 is SEHNR and CDR2 is FQNEAQ (reference sequence). Written as DNA, the CDR3 is TGTGCCAGCAGCTCAATAGAGACCCAGTACTTC. Its translation is CASSSIETQYF.

The rearrangement joins TRBV14 to TRBJ2-1; no reliable D call. CDR3 length: 14 residues. V was shortened by 3 bases and J by 2 bases, with 8 bases between the two germline ends. Germline-derived CDR1 and CDR2 are SGHDN and FVKESK. CDR3 in amino acids: CASSQLGTYNEQFF. In nucleotides, the CDR3 is TGTGCCAGCAGCCAGCTAGGAACCTACAATGAGCAGTTCTTC.

This clonotype showed up just a few times. The V and J genes are TRBV10-3 and TRBJ2-7, with TRBD1 matching over 8 bases. The length of the CDR3 is 14 residues. J lost 5 bases, V lost 0 bases, and 3 bases had no gene match. Germline assignment: CDR1 ENHRY and CDR2 SYGVKD. The CDR3 reads CAISESRTGNEQYF. In DNA form, the CDR3 reads TGTGCCATCAGTGAGTCGAGGACAGGGAACGAGCAGTACTTC.

The chain has TRBV19 and TRBJ2-1; TRBD1 agrees at 8 bases. Germline V gene data show CDR1 as LNHDA and CDR2 as SQIVND (reference sequence). The CDR3 has 15 amino acids. J lost 7 bases, V lost 3 bases, and 8 bases had no gene match. The CDR3: CASSMGQVPGNEQFF. The CDR3 DNA sequence: TGTGCCAGTAGTATGGGACAGGTACCAGGGAATGAGCAGTTCTTC.

The J gene is TRBJ1-5, the V gene TRBV13, with a possible D match to TRBD1 (5 bases). Germline values: CDR1 PRHDT, CDR2 FYEKMQ (reference sequence). There are 14 residues in the CDR3. V lost 1 base and J 6 bases, leaving 10 bases between the germline ends. The CDR3 is CASSLAGVGQPQHF. The DNA of the CDR3 is TGTGCCAGCAGCTTAGCGGGGGTCGGTCAGCCCCAGCATTTT. The full variable domain, completed using reference TRBV13 and TRBJ1-5, is AAGVIQSPRHLIKEKRETATLKCYPIPRHDTVYWYQQGPGQDPQFLISFYEKMQSDKGSIPDRFSAQQFSDYHSELNMSSLELGDSALYFCASSLAGVGQPQHFGDGTRLSIL.

In this sample, this clonotype turned up many times. V gene TRBV28 combines with J gene TRBJ2-1, with 8 bases fitting TRBD2. V gave up 3 bases and J gave up 7 bases; unmatched junction bases: 8. Germline assignment: CDR1 MDHEN and CDR2 SYDVKM. CDR3 length equals 15 residues. The CDR3 here is CASSFLSGRRNEQFF. The CDR3 DNA reads TGTGCCAGCAGTTTTCTGAGCGGGAGAAGGAATGAGCAGTTCTTC.

There are a few counts of this clonotype. The V gene is TRBV9, the J gene TRBJ2-3; D is unclear. With 2 bases removed from V and 2 bases from J, the gap between germline ends came to 6 bases. The length of the CDR3 is 13 residues. In germline, CDR1 is SGDLS, CDR2 YYNGEE. The CDR3 coding sequence is TGTGCCAGCAGCGTTTCCATCACAGATACGCAGTATTTT. This gives the protein CASSVSITDTQYF.

Many counts were recorded for this clonotype. The genes are TRBV7-9 and TRBJ1-1; D may be TRBD1 (6 bases). This CDR3 spans 14 amino acids. V lost 4 bases to trimming and J lost 7 bases, with 16 bases between them. Germline V gene lookup returns CDR1 SEHNR and CDR2 FQNEAQ (reference sequence). The DNA of the CDR3 is TGTGCCAGCAGCTACAGTGGAGGGGGTGATGAAGCTTTCTTT. Protein: CASSYSGGGDEAFF.

This chain links TRBV20-1 with TRBJ2-7, with 7 bases identical to TRBD1. CDR1 DFQATT and CDR2 SNEGSKA come from the germline V gene (reference sequence). This CDR3 spans 12 amino acids. Losses at the gene ends were 5 bases for V and 4 bases for J; bases not matched to a gene: 5. The CDR3 nucleotides are TGCAGTGCTCCGGGACAGCTATACGAGCAGTACTTC. Translating gives CSAPGQLYEQYF.

The chain has TRBV6-4 and TRBJ2-2; D might be TRBD1 (5 bases). Looked up from germline, CDR1 is MRHNA and CDR2 is SNTAGT. The CDR3 runs to 13 residues. Trimming removed 4 bases from V and 4 bases from J, with 7 bases in between. The CDR3 here is CASSGTGTGELFF. CDR3 sequence (DNA): TGTGCCAGCAGTGGTACAGGCACCGGGGAGCTGTTTTTT.

Regarding this clonotype: The CDR3 carries no conserved terminal phenylalanine or tryptophan, so it likely arises from a read error. The DNA is omitted, as the CDR3 cannot be located on it reliably, and the CDR3 follows TCRdb's listing. V usage is TRBV28 and J usage is TRBJ2-1; whether TRBD2, the table's D call, matches the DNA was not checked. The CDR3 spans 9 amino acids, including both terminal residues. CDR1 is MDHEN and CDR2 is SYDVKM in the germline V gene. The CDR3 protein is CASRPCKPY.

This clonotype came up a few times. As DNA, the CDR3 is TGTGCCAGCAGCTCCGACCTACAGGGGGTTAGGGAAAAACTGTTTTTT. The encoded protein is CASSSDLQGVREKLFF. The chain employs TRBV7-2 and TRBJ1-4; 8 bases align to TRBD1. The CDR3 covers 16 residues. V lost 4 bases to trimming and J lost 8 bases; unmatched junction nucleotides: 12. The V gene's germline CDR1 is SGHTA and CDR2 FQGNSA.

The V call is TRBV7-2, the J call TRBJ1-5; possible D gene TRBD1, 5 bases. Deletions cut 4 bases from V and 2 bases from J, with 12 bases between. Germline assignment: CDR1 SGHTA and CDR2 FQGNSA. The CDR3 has 15 amino acids. In DNA form, the CDR3 reads TGTGCCAGCAGCTCACAAGGGGTTGGCAATCAGCCCCAGCATTTT. Residues: CASSSQGVGNQPQHF.

The chain combines TRBV16 with TRBJ2-5; D is unclear. V was trimmed by 7 bases and J by 2 bases, leaving 11 bases between them. The CDR3 covers 13 residues. Germline lookup yields CDR1 KGHSY and CDR2 FQNENV. The CDR3 coding sequence is TGTGCCAGCACATACAGAGCTCAAGAGACCCAGTACTTC. Its translation is CASTYRAQETQYF.

The sample holds a few counts of this clonotype. The chain recombines TRBV19 with TRBJ2-7; 8 bases fit TRBD1. Germline CDR1 LNHDA, CDR2 SQIVND (reference sequence). V lost 8 bases and J lost 1; bases outside the gene matches: 13. The CDR3 has 16 amino acids. The CDR3 region is CASRKSGTGYSYEQYF. CDR3 sequence (DNA): TGTGCCAGTCGTAAATCCGGGACAGGCTATTCCTACGAGCAGTACTTC.

The gene calls are TRBV7-6 and TRBJ2-2; TRBD2 aligns across 11 bases. The CDR3 loop spans 17 amino acids. Germline values: CDR1 SGHVS, CDR2 FNYEAQ. The V segment lost 3 bases and the J segment 4 bases; nucleotides outside the gene matches: 7. For the CDR3, the DNA is TGTGCCAGCAGCTTTGCCACTAGCGGGAGCGGCACCGGGGAGCTGTTTTTT. This translates into CASSFATSGSGTGELFF.

The chain joins TRBV30 to TRBJ2-1; weak D call: TRBD2 (5 bases). V was cut by 0 bases and J by 8 bases, with 17 bases left in between. Germline loops: CDR1 GTSNPN, CDR2 SVGIG (reference sequence). The CDR3 covers 15 residues. CDR3 residues: CAWSVRLAGSDEQFF. The CDR3 coding sequence is TGTGCCTGGAGTGTTAGGCTAGCCGGGTCGGATGAGCAGTTCTTC.

The chain employs TRBV28 and TRBJ2-1, with D unresolved. V dropped 9 bases and J dropped 6 bases, with 12 bases sitting between them. This CDR3 is built from 12 residues. Germline loops: CDR1 MDHEN, CDR2 SYDVKM. The chain's CDR3 is CASRVSGNEQFF. The CDR3 DNA reads as TGTGCCAGTCGGGTCTCGGGCAATGAGCAGTTCTTC.